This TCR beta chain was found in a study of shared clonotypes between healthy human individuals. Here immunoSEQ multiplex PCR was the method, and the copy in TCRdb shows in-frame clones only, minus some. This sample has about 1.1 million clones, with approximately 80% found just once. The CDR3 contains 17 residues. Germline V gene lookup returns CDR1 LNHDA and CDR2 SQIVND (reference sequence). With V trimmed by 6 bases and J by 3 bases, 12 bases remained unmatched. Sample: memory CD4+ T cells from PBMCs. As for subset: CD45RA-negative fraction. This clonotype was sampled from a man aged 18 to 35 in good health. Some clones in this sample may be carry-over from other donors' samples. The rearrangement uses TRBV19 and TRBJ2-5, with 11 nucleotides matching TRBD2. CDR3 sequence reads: CASSNIPGTSGKETQYF. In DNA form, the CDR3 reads TGTGCCAGTAGCAACATTCCCGGGACTAGCGGTAAAGAGACCCAGTACTTC.